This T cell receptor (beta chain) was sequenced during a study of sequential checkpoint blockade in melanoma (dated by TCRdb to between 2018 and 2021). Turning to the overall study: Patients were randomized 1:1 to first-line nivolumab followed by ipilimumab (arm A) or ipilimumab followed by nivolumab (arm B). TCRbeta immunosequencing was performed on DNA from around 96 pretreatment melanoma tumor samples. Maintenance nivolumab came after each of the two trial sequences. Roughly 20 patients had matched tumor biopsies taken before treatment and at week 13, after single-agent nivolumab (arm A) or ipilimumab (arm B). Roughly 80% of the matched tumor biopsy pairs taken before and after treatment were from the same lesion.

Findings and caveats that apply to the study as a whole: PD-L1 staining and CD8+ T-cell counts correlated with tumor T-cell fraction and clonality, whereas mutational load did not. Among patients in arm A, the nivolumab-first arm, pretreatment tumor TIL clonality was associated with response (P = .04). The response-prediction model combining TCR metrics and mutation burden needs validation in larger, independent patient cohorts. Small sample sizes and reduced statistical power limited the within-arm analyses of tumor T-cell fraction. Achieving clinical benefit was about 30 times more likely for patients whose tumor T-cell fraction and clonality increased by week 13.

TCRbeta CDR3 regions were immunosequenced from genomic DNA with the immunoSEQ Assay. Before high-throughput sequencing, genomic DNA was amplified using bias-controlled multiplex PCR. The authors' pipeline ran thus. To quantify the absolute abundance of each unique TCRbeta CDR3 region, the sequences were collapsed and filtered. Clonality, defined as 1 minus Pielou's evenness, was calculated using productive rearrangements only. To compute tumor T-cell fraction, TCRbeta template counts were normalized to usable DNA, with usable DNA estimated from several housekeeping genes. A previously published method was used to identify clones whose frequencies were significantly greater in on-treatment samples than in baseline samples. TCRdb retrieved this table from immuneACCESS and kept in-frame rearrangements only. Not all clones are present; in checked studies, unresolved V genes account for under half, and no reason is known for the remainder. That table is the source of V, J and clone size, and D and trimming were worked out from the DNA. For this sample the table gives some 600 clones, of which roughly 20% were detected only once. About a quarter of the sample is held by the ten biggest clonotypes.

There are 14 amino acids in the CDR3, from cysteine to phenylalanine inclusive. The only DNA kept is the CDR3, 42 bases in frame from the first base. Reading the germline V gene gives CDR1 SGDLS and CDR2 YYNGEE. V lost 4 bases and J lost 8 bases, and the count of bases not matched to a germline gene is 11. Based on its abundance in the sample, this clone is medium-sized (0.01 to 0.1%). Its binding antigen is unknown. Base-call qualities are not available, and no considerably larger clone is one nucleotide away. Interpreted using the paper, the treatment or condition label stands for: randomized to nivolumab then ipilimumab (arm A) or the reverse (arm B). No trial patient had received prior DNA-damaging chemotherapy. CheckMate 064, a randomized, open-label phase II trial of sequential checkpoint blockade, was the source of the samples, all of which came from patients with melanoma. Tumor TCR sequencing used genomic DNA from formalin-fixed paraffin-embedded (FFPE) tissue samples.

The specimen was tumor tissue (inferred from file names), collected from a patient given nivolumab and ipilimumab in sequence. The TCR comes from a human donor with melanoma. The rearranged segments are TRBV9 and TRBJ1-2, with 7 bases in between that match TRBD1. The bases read TGTGCCAGCAGCTTAAGCCCTACAGGGGCGGGCTACACCTTC. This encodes CASSLSPTGAGYTF.